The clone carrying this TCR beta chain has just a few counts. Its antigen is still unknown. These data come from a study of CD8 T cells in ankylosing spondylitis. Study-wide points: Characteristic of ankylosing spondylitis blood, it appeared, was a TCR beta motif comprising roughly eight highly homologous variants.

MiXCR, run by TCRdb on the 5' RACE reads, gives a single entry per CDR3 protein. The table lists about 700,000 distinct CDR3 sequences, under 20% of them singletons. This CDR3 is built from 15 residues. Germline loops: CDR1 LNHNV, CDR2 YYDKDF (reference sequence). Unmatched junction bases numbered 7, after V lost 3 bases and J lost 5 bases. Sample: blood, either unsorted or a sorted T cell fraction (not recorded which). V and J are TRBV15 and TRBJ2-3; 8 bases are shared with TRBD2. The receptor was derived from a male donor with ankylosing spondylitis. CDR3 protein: CATSSRDRGGDTQYF. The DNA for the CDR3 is TGTGCCACCAGCAGCCGGGACCGGGGGGGAGATACGCAGTATTTT.